This T cell receptor (beta chain) appears in the sequencing data of a study of T cells in women clearing cervical HPV infection. Study-wide context: Control women cleared a single incident HPV16 infection within 12 months. For cases, blood was sampled a median 149 days after lesion detection, interquartile range about 80 to 220 days.

Whole-study results and caveats: Controls had more TRBV6-7 (about 0.16%) than cases (about 0.11%).

The V and J ends lost 4 bases and 2 bases, in that order; junction bases with no gene match: 2. The CDR3 runs 15 residues. Germline V gene data show CDR1 as LNHDA and CDR2 as SQIVND (reference sequence). Cervical HPV DNA detected by MY09/MY11 PCR, typed by dot-blot. Clones were read by immunoSEQ multiplex PCR, and TCRdb kept only the in-frame ones, dropping some. This repertoire includes under 45,000 clones. With regard to this clone: The antigen is undetermined. The DNA ends 3 residues before the CDR3 does, and the rest of the CDR3 is filled in from the germline J gene.

The receptor comes from a woman between 18 and 70 years old with a cervical HPV16 infection that either progressed to CIN3+ or cleared (not recorded which). Material for sequencing was blood buffy coat. This sequence joins TRBV19 and TRBJ1-5; 10 nucleotides agree with TRBD1. Incomplete CDR3 DNA: TGTGCCAGTAGTAGAGGGACAGGGGGCAATCAGCCC. This sequence encodes CASSRGTGGNQP. The entire CDR3 sequence reads CASSRGTGGNQPQHF.